A single T cell receptor (beta chain) is shown here with its context. The specificity of this receptor is unknown. The sample holds no much larger clone one base away, and base qualities are not on file. This sample stems from a study of T cell changes during pregnancy in multiple sclerosis (dated 2019 in TCRdb). In the study overall: The study looked at changes in the T cell repertoire across pregnancy in women with multiple sclerosis.

The CDR3 measures 16 amino acids from cysteine to phenylalanine. Here the CDR3 DNA is all that survives: 48 bases in frame from base 1. The V end gives up 0 bases and the J end 5 bases, leaving 7 bases in the junction not matched to a gene. The CDR1 and CDR2 encoded by the germline V gene are MRHNA and SNTAGT. The library came from the immunoSEQ multiplex PCR assay. TCRdb mirrors the immuneACCESS table, restricted to in-frame sequences. Some clones are absent from its copies; in checked studies, under half trace to an unresolved V gene, and the reason for the others is unknown. The sample table shows more than 80,000 clones, and less than 95% are seen once. The top ten constitute around 1.5% of the sample.

This clonotype was sampled from a female donor with multiple sclerosis, enrolled in a pregnancy study. The sequenced sample was peripheral blood, obtained after pregnancy. This chain joins TRBV6-4 to TRBJ2-1; the junction holds 7 bases that match TRBD2. The sequence in DNA is TGTGCCAGCAGTGACTCAGGGTTGGGGGGGAACAATGAGCAGTTCTTC. The resulting protein is CASSDSGLGGNNEQFF.